This entry lists 5 T cell receptor beta chains sequenced from one sample in a study of cytomegalovirus exposure and HLA in healthy donors. It was with 60 Vbeta and 13 Jbeta primers that the PCR ran. Repertoires were generated with immunoSEQ multiplex PCR, while TCRdb's copy carries only in-frame clones and drops some. The table has 100,000 to 150,000 clones, approximately 87% seen once; the top ten hold roughly 5%. The sequenced sample consisted of PBMCs. Receptors originate from a woman in her 30s in good health and CMV-seronegative.

The chain joins TRBV7-2 to TRBJ2-1; the match to TRBD2 covers 13 bases. The junction had 10 bases not matched to a gene; V was cut back by 7 bases and J by 10 bases. The germline CDR1 and CDR2 sequences are SGHTA and FQGNSA. This CDR3 has 15 amino acids. This CDR3 reads CASIEGLAGRREQFF. In DNA, the CDR3 is TGTGCCAGCATCGAGGGACTAGCGGGAAGGAGGGAGCAGTTCTTC.

CDR3 region: CASSQSQGSYGYTF. DNA for the CDR3: TGTGCCAGCAGCCAAAGTCAGGGGAGCTATGGCTACACCTTC. This rearrangement joins TRBV28 to TRBJ1-2; possible D gene TRBD1, 6 bases. Germline V gives CDR1 MDHEN, CDR2 SYDVKM. Trimming shortened V by 6 bases and J by 4 bases, and 15 bases separated the two germline ends. The CDR3 loop spans 14 amino acids.

The chain joins TRBV4-1 to TRBJ1-1; 8 nucleotides align to TRBD1. V dropped 1 base and J dropped 7; count of bases not matched to a gene: 5. The length of the CDR3 is 14 residues. CDR1 is MGHRA, CDR2 YSYEKL, per germline. CDR3 in amino acids: CASSQVTGGNEAFF. In nucleotides, the CDR3 is TGCGCCAGCAGCCAAGTCACAGGGGGTAATGAAGCTTTCTTT.

The chain has TRBV15 and TRBJ1-5; 9 bases are shared with TRBD1. The CDR3 loop spans 13 amino acids. CDR1 LNHNV and CDR2 YYDKDF come from the germline V gene (reference sequence). Unmatched junction bases numbered 6, after V lost 8 bases and J lost 7 bases. CDR3 region: CATGTGFWQPQHF. DNA of the CDR3: TGTGCCACCGGGACAGGGTTTTGGCAGCCCCAGCATTTT.

The gene calls are TRBV28 and TRBJ2-3; the match to TRBD1 covers 7 bases. Germline values: CDR1 MDHEN, CDR2 SYDVKM. This CDR3 is built from 14 residues. The J segment lost 5 bases and the V segment lost 10 bases, leaving 12 bases of the junction unmatched. CDR3 in DNA: TGTGCCACTGTCGAAGGGGGCAAAGGAGATACGCAGTATTTT. This codes for CATVEGGKGDTQYF.